The clone carrying this T cell receptor (beta chain) was seen ten or more times. The record originates from a study of molecular identifiers for immune sequencing clone quantification. The V and J ends lost 2 bases and 3 bases, in that order; junction bases with no gene match: 3. The CDR3 contains 14 residues. CDR1 is SQVTM and CDR2 is ANQGSEA in the germline V gene. TCRdb reprocessed the PCR reads via MiXCR and lists one record per CDR3 protein. The data contain roughly 320,000 distinct CDR3 sequences, about a fifth of them singletons. Source material: naive CD8+ T cells from blood, with Jurkat cell RNA spiked in. Subset noted: FACS-sorted CD8+CD4-CCR7+CD45RA+ naive T cells. The J gene is TRBJ2-7, the V gene TRBV29-1, with 11 bases matching TRBD2. The receptor was derived from a human donor in good health. Some libraries in this study had Jurkat cell RNA spiked in. The CDR3 loop reads CSVELAGGFYEQYF. The CDR3 nucleotides are TGCAGCGTTGAACTAGCGGGAGGTTTCTACGAGCAGTACTTC.